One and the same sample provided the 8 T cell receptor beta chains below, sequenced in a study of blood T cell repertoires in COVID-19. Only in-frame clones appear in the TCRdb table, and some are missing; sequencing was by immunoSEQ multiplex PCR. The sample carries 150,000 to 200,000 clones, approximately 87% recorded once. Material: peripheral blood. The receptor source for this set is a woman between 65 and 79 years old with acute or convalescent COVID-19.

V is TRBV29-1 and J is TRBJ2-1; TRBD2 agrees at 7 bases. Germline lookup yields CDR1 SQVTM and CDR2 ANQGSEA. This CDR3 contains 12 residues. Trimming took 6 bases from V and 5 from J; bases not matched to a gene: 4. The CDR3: CSVEGLNNEQFF. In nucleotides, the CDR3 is TGCAGCGTGGAGGGACTAAACAATGAGCAGTTCTTC.

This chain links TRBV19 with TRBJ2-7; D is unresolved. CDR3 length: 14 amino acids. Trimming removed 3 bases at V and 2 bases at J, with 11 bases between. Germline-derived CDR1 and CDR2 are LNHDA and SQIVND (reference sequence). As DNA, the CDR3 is TGTGCCAGTAGTATCGGGTCCCAACCCTACGAGCAGTACTTC. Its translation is CASSIGSQPYEQYF.

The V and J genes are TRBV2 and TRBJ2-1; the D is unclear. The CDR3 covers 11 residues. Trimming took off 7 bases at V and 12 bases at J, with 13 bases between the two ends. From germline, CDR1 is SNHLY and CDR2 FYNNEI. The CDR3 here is CASTLLHGQFF. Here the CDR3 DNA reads TGTGCCAGCACCCTACTACACGGGCAGTTCTTC.

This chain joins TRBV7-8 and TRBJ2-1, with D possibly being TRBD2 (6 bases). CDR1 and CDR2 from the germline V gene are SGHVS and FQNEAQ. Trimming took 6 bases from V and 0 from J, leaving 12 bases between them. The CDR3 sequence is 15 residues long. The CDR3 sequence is CASRSGDHSYNEQFF. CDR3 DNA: TGTGCCAGCAGATCGGGAGACCACTCCTACAATGAGCAGTTCTTC.

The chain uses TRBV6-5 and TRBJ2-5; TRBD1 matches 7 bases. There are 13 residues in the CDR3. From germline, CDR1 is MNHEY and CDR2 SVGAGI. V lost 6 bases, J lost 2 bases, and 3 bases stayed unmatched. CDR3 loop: CASSLRGQETQYF. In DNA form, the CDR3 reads TGTGCCAGCAGCCTCAGGGGGCAAGAGACCCAGTACTTC.

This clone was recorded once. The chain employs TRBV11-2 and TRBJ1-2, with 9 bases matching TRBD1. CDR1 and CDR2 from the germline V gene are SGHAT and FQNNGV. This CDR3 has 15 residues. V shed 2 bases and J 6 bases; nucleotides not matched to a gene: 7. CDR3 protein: CASSLLGGTGNGYTF. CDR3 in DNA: TGTGCCAGCAGCTTATTAGGTGGGACAGGGAATGGCTACACCTTC.

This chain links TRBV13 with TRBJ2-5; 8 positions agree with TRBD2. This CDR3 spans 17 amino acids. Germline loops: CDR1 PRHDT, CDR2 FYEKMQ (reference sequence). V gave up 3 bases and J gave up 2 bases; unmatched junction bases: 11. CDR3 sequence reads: CASSLARLAGGQETQYF. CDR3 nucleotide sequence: TGTGCCAGCAGCTTGGCCAGACTCGCGGGGGGACAAGAGACCCAGTACTTC.

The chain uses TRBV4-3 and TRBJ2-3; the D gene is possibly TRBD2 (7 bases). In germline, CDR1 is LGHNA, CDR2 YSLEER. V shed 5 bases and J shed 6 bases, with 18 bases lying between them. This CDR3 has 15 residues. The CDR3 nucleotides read TGCGCCAGCAGCACGGGGGGCAGGGACTTCGATACGCAGTATTTT. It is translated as CASSTGGRDFDTQYF.